In its sample, the clone carrying this T cell receptor (beta chain) was seen many times. As yet, its antigen is unknown. This sample stems from a study of identical twins. Study outcomes and limitations: Instead of following the same donors, the conclusions were based on cross-sectional statistical analysis. Out-of-frame alpha sequences shared by twins showed excess low generation probability.

The CDR3 sequence is 17 residues long. Germline V gene sequence: CDR1 DFQATT, CDR2 SNEGSKA (reference sequence). With V trimmed by 6 bases and J by 8 bases, 17 bases remained unmatched. Carrying unique molecular identifiers, the cDNA also gained a universal primer site through template switching. TCRdb reanalysed the 5' RACE reads using MiXCR and keeps one entry per CDR3 protein. The table records roughly 770,000 distinct CDR3 sequences, 18% of them present only once. This sample was shared with a second study, whose subject was T cells expressing NK-cell markers. This second report adds: The eight sequenced donors comprised seven who were HCMV-seropositive and one who was seronegative.

The gene calls are TRBV20-1 and TRBJ2-1; 12 bases line up with TRBD2. The specimen was PBMCs. This TCR was sampled from a woman aged 18 to 35 in good health. CDR3 amino acids: CSARALQPWTSGDEQFF. CDR3 DNA sequence: TGCAGTGCGAGGGCCCTCCAACCATGGACTAGCGGGGATGAGCAGTTCTTC.